This T cell receptor (beta chain) stems from a study of T cells in Graves' hyperthyroidism and ophthalmopathy. The study's findings and limits: Separating ophthalmopathy from stable hyperthyroidism was achieved by a 13 V-J model.

J was trimmed by 6 bases and V by 6 bases; bases with no gene match: 16. CDR3 size: 18 residues. Germline assignment: CDR1 SQVTM and CDR2 ANQGSEA. Amplified regions were TCR beta CDR3 sequences from RNA transcripts. HTBI primers were employed in a first-round RT-PCR of the TCR CDR3. Each CDR3 protein gets one entry after TCRdb re-called the multiplex PCR reads with MiXCR. The sample comprises more than 300,000 distinct CDR3 sequences, under 15% of which are singletons, and roughly 9.2% rests with the top ten. This clonotype was recorded at least ten times. Its antigen is unidentified. Patients having uncontrolled infection, another autoimmune disease, pregnancy or lactation were not included.

The gene calls are TRBV29-1 and TRBJ2-3, with 15 positions matching TRBD2. The sequenced sample was blood. The receptor's source is a young woman with Graves' hyperthyroidism. CDR3: CSVLLPGLAGGTTDTQYF. CDR3 in DNA: TGCAGCGTCCTCCTTCCGGGACTAGCGGGGGGAACCACCGATACGCAGTATTTT.